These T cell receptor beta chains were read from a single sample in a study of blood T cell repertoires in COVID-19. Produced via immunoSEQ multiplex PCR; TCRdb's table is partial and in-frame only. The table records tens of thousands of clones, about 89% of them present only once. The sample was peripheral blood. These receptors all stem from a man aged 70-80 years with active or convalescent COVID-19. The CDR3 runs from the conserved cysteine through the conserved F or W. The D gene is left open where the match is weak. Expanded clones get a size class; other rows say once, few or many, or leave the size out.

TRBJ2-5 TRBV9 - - TGTGCCAGCAGCGCTCCGACTGGGGAGACCCAGTACTTC CASSAPTGETQYF
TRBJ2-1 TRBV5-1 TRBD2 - TGCGCCAGCAGCTGGGGGGGTACCTACAATGAGCAGTTCTTC CASSWGGTYNEQFF
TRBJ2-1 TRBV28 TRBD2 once TGTGCCAGCAGTACCGGGACTAGCGGGAGCTACAATGAGCAGTTCTTC CASSTGTSGSYNEQFF
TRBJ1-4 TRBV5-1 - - TGCGCCAGCAGCTACAGTGGCCCGAACGAAAAACTGTTTTTT CASSYSGPNEKLFF
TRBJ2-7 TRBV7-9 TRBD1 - TGTGCCAGCAGTGGGACCCCGGGACAGGCCTACGAGCAGTACTTC CASSGTPGQAYEQYF
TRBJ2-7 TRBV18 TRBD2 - TGTGCCAGCTCACCACCCCTAGCGGGAGCCCTCTCCTACGAGCAGTACTTC CASSPPLAGALSYEQYF
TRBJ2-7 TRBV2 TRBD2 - TGTGCCAGCAGTGTACTAGCGGGAAAAGACGAGCAGTACTTC CASSVLAGKDEQYF
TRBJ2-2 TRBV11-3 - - TGTGCCAGCAGCTTCGGCGGGACCTCTAACACCGGGGAGCTGTTTTTT CASSFGGTSNTGELFF
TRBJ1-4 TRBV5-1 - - TGCGCCAGCAGGATCCGGGCAACTAATGAAAAACTGTTTTTT CASRIRATNEKLFF
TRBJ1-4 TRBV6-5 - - TGTGCCAGCAGCGGATCGGGGGGCACTAATGAAAAACTGTTTTTT CASSGSGGTNEKLFF
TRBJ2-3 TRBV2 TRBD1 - TGTGCCAGCAGACGACAGGGGGCGAGGGGGACGCAGTATTTT CASRRQGARGTQYF
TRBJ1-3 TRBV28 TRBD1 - TGTGCCAGCAGCATCACAGGGGTCTCTGGAAACACCATATATTTT CASSITGVSGNTIYF
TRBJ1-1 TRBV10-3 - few TGTGCCATCAGTGGCCCGGTGGGGAGTGAAGCTTTCTTT CAISGPVGSEAFF
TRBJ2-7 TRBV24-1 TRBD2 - TGTGCCACCAGTTCGACTAGCATCCACGAGCAGTACTTC CATSSTSIHEQYF
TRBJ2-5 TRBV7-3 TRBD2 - TGTGCCAGCAGCTTAGGCGGGAGGGACCAAGAGACCCAGTACTTC CASSLGGRDQETQYF
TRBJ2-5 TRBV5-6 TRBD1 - TGTGCCAGCAGCTTAGGACAGGGGGGACGGGAGACCCAGTACTTC CASSLGQGGRETQYF
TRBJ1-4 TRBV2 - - TGTGCCAGCATTCTAGAGTTACATGAAAAACTGTTTTTT CASILELHEKLFF
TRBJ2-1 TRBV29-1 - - TGCAGCGCAGCGGCGGGAACCTACAATGAGCAGTTCTTC CSAAAGTYNEQFF
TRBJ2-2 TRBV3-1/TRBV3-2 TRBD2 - TGTGCCAGCAGCCAGGCGCGGGAGTCCGGGGAGCTGTTTTTT CASSQARESGELFF
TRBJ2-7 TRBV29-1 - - TGCAGCGTTGGGAGGGGCGCGGGCTACGAGCAGTACTTC CSVGRGAGYEQYF